This TCR beta chain was sequenced during a study of T-cell reconstitution after alpha-beta-depleted transplantation in children. Study findings and constraints: Several hundred expanded graft clones reportedly gave rise to the alpha-beta T cells present about two months after transplant. Elevated TCRbeta diversity at day 60 was traced, in some patients, to surviving recipient T cells and thymic progenitors.

Unique molecular identifiers were incorporated when the TCRbeta library was constructed. MiXCR, applied by TCRdb to the PCR reads, yields one record per CDR3 protein. The sample contains 400,000 to 550,000 distinct CDR3 sequences, roughly a tenth of which appear only once. A remark on this clonotype: Its antigen is unidentified.

With V trimmed by 0 bases and J by 0 bases, 12 bases remained unmatched. Looked up from germline, CDR1 is GTSNPN and CDR2 is SVGIG (reference sequence). The CDR3 is made up of 19 amino acids. This TCR was sampled from a child aged 2 to 10 with inherited bone marrow failure, due to receive a stem cell transplant. The source was PBMCs, collected before TCRalphabeta/CD19-depleted stem cell transplant. V gene TRBV30 combines with J gene TRBJ2-1; 9 bases align to TRBD2. The CDR3 region is CAWSVRTSARPHSYNEQFF. CDR3 bases: TGTGCCTGGAGTGTCCGGACTAGCGCACGACCCCACTCCTACAATGAGCAGTTCTTC.